The 2 T cell receptor beta chains below were found in one sample sequenced in a study of blood T cell repertoires in COVID-19. Assay: immunoSEQ multiplex PCR; the TCRdb copy retains only in-frame clones and omits some. The sample holds roughly 300,000 clones; 83% are singletons and the top ten take 9.4%. The material sequenced was peripheral blood. The receptors shown here come from a woman in her forties or fifties who had recovered from COVID-19.

The J gene is TRBJ1-1, the V gene TRBV19, with a possible D match to TRBD1 (5 bases). CDR1 is LNHDA, CDR2 SQIVND, per germline (reference sequence). The germline V and J ends were trimmed by 10 bases and 1 base, with 10 bases remaining between them. There are 12 residues in the CDR3. CDR3 DNA sequence: TGTGCCACCAGGGCGGAGAACACTGAAGCTTTCTTT. Residues: CATRAENTEAFF.

The genes are TRBV7-9 and TRBJ2-5; 10 positions agree with TRBD1. The ends lost 4 bases at V and 5 bases at J; junction bases unmatched: 7. The germline gives CDR1 SEHNR, CDR2 FQNEAQ (reference sequence). The length of the CDR3 is 15 residues. CDR3 nucleotides: TGTGCCAGCAGCTCACTGACAGGGGGCGGGGAGACCCAGTACTTC. Amino acid sequence: CASSSLTGGGETQYF.